This is a list of T cell receptor beta chains from one sample in a study of blood T cell repertoires in COVID-19. Data came from immunoSEQ multiplex PCR; TCRdb stores just in-frame clones and leaves some out. Among approximately 190,000 clones listed, roughly 89% were seen once. Sequences were obtained from PBMCs or T cells enriched from blood (not recorded which). The receptors come from a woman in her twenties or thirties who had been exposed to COVID-19. Each CDR3 is given with its conserved first and last residue. The D gene is left open where the match is weak. Not all rows give a size; the values are once, few, many and, for expanded clones, a class.

J gene: TRBJ2-1; clone size: once; V gene: TRBV7-2; D gene: TRBD2; CDR3 DNA: TGTGCCAGCAGCTTAAAACTAGCGGGCGCGGAGCAGTTCTTC; CDR3 protein: CASSLKLAGAEQFF
J gene: TRBJ1-1; clone size: -; V gene: TRBV29-1; D gene: -; CDR3 DNA: TGCAGCGTTGACCGGGGAAGAGGGACTGAAGCTTTCTTT; CDR3 protein: CSVDRGRGTEAFF
J gene: TRBJ2-3; clone size: -; V gene: TRBV5-1; D gene: -; CDR3 DNA: TGCGCCAGCAGCGGAGCTAGGTCAGATACGCAGTATTTT; CDR3 protein: CASSGARSDTQYF
J gene: TRBJ1-6; clone size: -; V gene: TRBV11-2; D gene: -; CDR3 DNA: TGTGCCAGCAGCTTAGATCGGAGATTGAGCTCCTATAATTCACCCCTCCACTTT; CDR3 protein: CASSLDRRLSSYNSPLHF
J gene: TRBJ2-7; clone size: -; V gene: TRBV28; D gene: TRBD2; CDR3 DNA: TGTGCCAGCAGTCGACTAGCGGGGGGGTACGAGCAGTACTTC; CDR3 protein: CASSRLAGGYEQYF
J gene: TRBJ1-2; clone size: -; V gene: TRBV5-6; D gene: TRBD1; CDR3 DNA: TGTGCCAGCAGCGGTTGGGGTAGGACAGGAGCTAATACAAACTATGGCTACACCTTC; CDR3 protein: CASSGWGRTGANTNYGYTF
J gene: TRBJ1-1; clone size: once; V gene: TRBV7-8; D gene: -; CDR3 DNA: TGTGCCAGCAGCTTAGCGTTGGAGCAGGAAGCTTTCTTT; CDR3 protein: CASSLALEQEAFF
J gene: TRBJ2-7; clone size: -; V gene: TRBV11-2; D gene: TRBD2; CDR3 DNA: TGTGCCAGCAGCATCGGGACTAGCGGGGGGTACGAGCAGTACTTC; CDR3 protein: CASSIGTSGGYEQYF
J gene: TRBJ2-2; clone size: -; V gene: TRBV10-3; D gene: -; CDR3 DNA: TGTGCCACCAGCCAACCGGGGGACGCGAACACCGGGGAGCTGTTTTTT; CDR3 protein: CATSQPGDANTGELFF
J gene: TRBJ2-1; clone size: -; V gene: TRBV28; D gene: -; CDR3 DNA: TGTGCCAGCAGTTTATCCCCAGCGGTGAGCTCCTACAATGAGCAGTTCTTC; CDR3 protein: CASSLSPAVSSYNEQFF
J gene: TRBJ2-3; clone size: -; V gene: TRBV7-8; D gene: -; CDR3 DNA: TGTGCCAGCAGCCGACTAGTCGGTGAGGGTACGCAGTATTTT; CDR3 protein: CASSRLVGEGTQYF
J gene: TRBJ2-7; clone size: once; V gene: TRBV15; D gene: TRBD1; CDR3 DNA: TGTGCCACCAGCAGGGACAGGGTTACCTACGAGCAGTACTTC; CDR3 protein: CATSRDRVTYEQYF
J gene: TRBJ1-1; clone size: -; V gene: TRBV6-5; D gene: TRBD1; CDR3 DNA: TGTGCCAGCAGCCAGGGGGCCACTGAAGCTTTCTTT; CDR3 protein: CASSQGATEAFF
J gene: TRBJ2-1; clone size: -; V gene: TRBV19; D gene: TRBD1; CDR3 DNA: TGTGCCAGTAGTACCGAGACAGGGTATGATGAGCAGTTCTTC; CDR3 protein: CASSTETGYDEQFF
J gene: TRBJ1-4; clone size: -; V gene: TRBV3-1/TRBV3-2; D gene: -; CDR3 DNA: TGTGCCACCAGTTGGGGGGAGGGTGAAAAACTGTTTTTT; CDR3 protein: CATSWGEGEKLFF
J gene: TRBJ2-2; clone size: -; V gene: TRBV7-2; D gene: TRBD2; CDR3 DNA: TGTGCCAGCAGTTTTCTAGCGGGGGACACCGGGGAGCTGTTTTTT; CDR3 protein: CASSFLAGDTGELFF
J gene: TRBJ2-1; clone size: -; V gene: TRBV29-1; D gene: TRBD2; CDR3 DNA: TGCAGCGTTCCCGGGGCGGGGGGCCCCAATGAGCAGTTCTTC; CDR3 protein: CSVPGAGGPNEQFF
J gene: TRBJ1-2; clone size: -; V gene: TRBV7-6; D gene: -; CDR3 DNA: TGTGCCAGCAGCCCCCAAGGGGGGGGGCAAGACTACACCTTC; CDR3 protein: CASSPQGGGQDYTF
J gene: TRBJ1-5; clone size: -; V gene: TRBV19; D gene: TRBD1; CDR3 DNA: TGTGCCAGTAGTATAGAACAGGGGTTATTCCGGCCCCAGCATTTT; CDR3 protein: CASSIEQGLFRPQHF
J gene: TRBJ1-5; clone size: -; V gene: TRBV5-6; D gene: -; CDR3 DNA: TGTGCCAGCAGCTCGTCGGGGGGCGCCGCTGATCAGCCCCAGCATTTT; CDR3 protein: CASSSSGGAADQPQHF
J gene: TRBJ1-1; clone size: -; V gene: TRBV5-1; D gene: -; CDR3 DNA: TGCGCCAGCAGCTTGAGCGGGGCGAACACTGAAGCTTTCTTT; CDR3 protein: CASSLSGANTEAFF
J gene: TRBJ1-1; clone size: -; V gene: TRBV10-1; D gene: TRBD1; CDR3 DNA: TGCGCCAGCAGCAGGGGGCGGCTGTTAACTGAAGCTTTCTTT; CDR3 protein: CASSRGRLLTEAFF
J gene: TRBJ1-5; clone size: few; V gene: TRBV18; D gene: -; CDR3 DNA: TGTGCCAGCTCAACCGAGACGGGTAGCAATCAGCCCCAGCATTTT; CDR3 protein: CASSTETGSNQPQHF
J gene: TRBJ1-2; clone size: once; V gene: TRBV10-3; D gene: -; CDR3 DNA: TGTGCCATCAGTGACGATATCCTATCCTATGGCTACACCTTC; CDR3 protein: CAISDDILSYGYTF
J gene: TRBJ1-5; clone size: -; V gene: TRBV25-1; D gene: -; CDR3 DNA: TGTGCCAGCAGCTATCATGGCAATCAGCCCCAGCATTTT; CDR3 protein: CASSYHGNQPQHF
J gene: TRBJ1-4; clone size: -; V gene: TRBV27; D gene: -; CDR3 DNA: TGTGCCAGCAGTTTAGCCCTGTTCGGTGAAAAACTGTTTTTT; CDR3 protein: CASSLALFGEKLFF
J gene: TRBJ2-2; clone size: -; V gene: TRBV6-5; D gene: -; CDR3 DNA: TGTGCCAGCAGTTCGGGCACCGGGGAGCTGTTTTTT; CDR3 protein: CASSSGTGELFF
J gene: TRBJ1-3; clone size: -; V gene: TRBV21-1; D gene: -; CDR3 DNA: TGTGCCAGCAGCGGAAAGGACAGGGCCACTGGAAACACCATATATTTT; CDR3 protein: CASSGKDRATGNTIYF
J gene: TRBJ2-1; clone size: -; V gene: TRBV9; D gene: -; CDR3 DNA: TGTGCCAGCAGCTCAAGCGGTAACCTCTACAATGAGCAGTTCTTC; CDR3 protein: CASSSSGNLYNEQFF
J gene: TRBJ2-2; clone size: -; V gene: TRBV7-9; D gene: TRBD2; CDR3 DNA: TGTGCCAGCAGTTGGGGACTACCCACCGGGGAGCTGTTTTTT; CDR3 protein: CASSWGLPTGELFF
J gene: TRBJ1-6; clone size: -; V gene: TRBV7-2; D gene: -; CDR3 DNA: TGTGCCAGCAGCTCCCAATCCGGGGGGACTGGTTCACCCCTCCACTTT; CDR3 protein: CASSSQSGGTGSPLHF
J gene: TRBJ1-5; clone size: -; V gene: TRBV9; D gene: -; CDR3 DNA: TGTGCCAGCAGCGCCAGCGGGGACAATCAGCCCCAGCATTTT; CDR3 protein: CASSASGDNQPQHF
J gene: TRBJ2-2; clone size: few; V gene: TRBV18; D gene: TRBD1; CDR3 DNA: TGTGCCAGCTCACGAGAAGGGGGCGACACCGGGGAGCTGTTTTTT; CDR3 protein: CASSREGGDTGELFF
J gene: TRBJ2-3; clone size: -; V gene: TRBV7-2; D gene: TRBD2; CDR3 DNA: TGTGCCAGCAGCGCCAGAACACTAGCGGGGGGCCTCACAGATACGCAGTATTTT; CDR3 protein: CASSARTLAGGLTDTQYF
J gene: TRBJ2-7; clone size: -; V gene: TRBV5-1; D gene: TRBD1; CDR3 DNA: TGCGCCAGCAGAGCCCCCACAGGGGGCCTCTACGAGCAGTACTTC; CDR3 protein: CASRAPTGGLYEQYF
J gene: TRBJ2-1; clone size: -; V gene: TRBV5-1; D gene: TRBD1; CDR3 DNA: TGCGCCAGCAGCTTGGATTCCGGGACAGGGCAGTTCTTC; CDR3 protein: CASSLDSGTGQFF
J gene: TRBJ2-2; clone size: -; V gene: TRBV7-9; D gene: TRBD1; CDR3 DNA: TGTGCCAGCAGGGGACAGTGGAACACCGGGGAGCTGTTTTTT; CDR3 protein: CASRGQWNTGELFF
J gene: TRBJ2-7; clone size: -; V gene: TRBV2; D gene: TRBD1; CDR3 DNA: TGTGCCAGCAATCTGGGACAGGGGGCCGAGCAGTACTTC; CDR3 protein: CASNLGQGAEQYF
J gene: TRBJ2-5; clone size: -; V gene: TRBV9; D gene: TRBD2; CDR3 DNA: TGTGCCAGCAGCGTAGTACCTAGCGGGGGACAAGAGACCCAGTACTTC; CDR3 protein: CASSVVPSGGQETQYF
J gene: TRBJ2-1; clone size: -; V gene: TRBV27; D gene: -; CDR3 DNA: TGTGCCGTGGGGAGCTCCTACAATGAGCAGTTCTTC; CDR3 protein: CAVGSSYNEQFF
J gene: TRBJ2-7; clone size: -; V gene: TRBV5-6; D gene: -; CDR3 DNA: TGTGCCAGCAGCGGAGGGAGCTCCTACGAGCAGTACTTC; CDR3 protein: CASSGGSSYEQYF
J gene: TRBJ2-3; clone size: once; V gene: TRBV27; D gene: -; CDR3 DNA: TGTGCCAGCAGTTTATCTGGCGGGCTAGATACGCAGTATTTT; CDR3 protein: CASSLSGGLDTQYF
J gene: TRBJ2-7; clone size: -; V gene: TRBV6-2/TRBV6-3; D gene: -; CDR3 DNA: TGTGCCAGCAGTCCCTCCTTCCTGCCGAGCTCCTACGAGCAGTACTTC; CDR3 protein: CASSPSFLPSSYEQYF
J gene: TRBJ1-3; clone size: -; V gene: TRBV18; D gene: TRBD1; CDR3 DNA: TGTGCCAGCTCACCACAACCCGGGACAGGGGGCTTTGGAAACACCATATATTTT; CDR3 protein: CASSPQPGTGGFGNTIYF
J gene: TRBJ1-3; clone size: medium-sized; V gene: TRBV29-1; D gene: -; CDR3 DNA: TGCAGCGCCGTGGACAGCCTACTCTCTGGAAACACCATATATTTT; CDR3 protein: CSAVDSLLSGNTIYF
J gene: TRBJ1-1; clone size: -; V gene: TRBV10-3; D gene: -; CDR3 DNA: TGTGCCATCACCGTAGAACGCCCGGGGACTGAAGCTTTCTTT; CDR3 protein: CAITVERPGTEAFF
J gene: TRBJ2-1; clone size: -; V gene: TRBV25-1; D gene: TRBD1; CDR3 DNA: TGTGCCAGCTCCGAAACCGGGACAGGGTACTACAATGAGCAGTTCTTC; CDR3 protein: CASSETGTGYYNEQFF
J gene: TRBJ1-4; clone size: -; V gene: TRBV27; D gene: TRBD1; CDR3 DNA: TGTGCCAGCAGTTTTCGGGACAGGCACAGGGAAAAACTGTTTTTT; CDR3 protein: CASSFRDRHREKLFF
J gene: TRBJ1-6; clone size: once; V gene: TRBV4-1; D gene: TRBD1; CDR3 DNA: TGCGCCAGCAGAAATACCGGGACAGGGGGCTCGAGCTCCTATAATTCACCCCTCCACTTT; CDR3 protein: CASRNTGTGGSSSYNSPLHF
J gene: TRBJ1-1; clone size: once; V gene: TRBV2; D gene: TRBD1; CDR3 DNA: TGTGCCAGCACAAGGGACAGGGGGCTAGAAGCTTTCTTT; CDR3 protein: CASTRDRGLEAFF
J gene: TRBJ1-2; clone size: -; V gene: TRBV7-2; D gene: TRBD1; CDR3 DNA: TGTGCCAGCAGCACCCGGACAGGGCTTCTTGATGGCTACACCTTC; CDR3 protein: CASSTRTGLLDGYTF
J gene: TRBJ2-5; clone size: -; V gene: TRBV2; D gene: -; CDR3 DNA: TGTGCCAGCAGTGTCTGGGCCCTAAAACGAGAAGAGACCCAGTACTTC; CDR3 protein: CASSVWALKREETQYF
J gene: TRBJ1-2; clone size: once; V gene: TRBV6-5; D gene: -; CDR3 DNA: TGTGCCAGCAGACCACAGGGTTCTGGCGGCTACACCTTC; CDR3 protein: CASRPQGSGGYTF
J gene: TRBJ1-2; clone size: few; V gene: TRBV11-2; D gene: TRBD1; CDR3 DNA: TGTGCCAGCAGCTTAGCAGGGGGTGGGGGCTACACCTTC; CDR3 protein: CASSLAGGGGYTF
J gene: TRBJ2-3; clone size: -; V gene: TRBV30; D gene: TRBD2; CDR3 DNA: TGTGCCTGGAGTCCTGGACTAGCGGGGACAGATACGCAGTATTTT; CDR3 protein: CAWSPGLAGTDTQYF